The 22 T cell receptor beta chains given below trace back to one sample, sequenced in a study of blood T cell repertoires in COVID-19. Clones were sequenced by immunoSEQ multiplex PCR, and TCRdb holds only the in-frame ones, with some missing. The data contain about 210,000 clones, 80% to 90% of them singletons. The sequenced sample was peripheral blood. All receptors come from a man aged 60 to 75 who had recovered from COVID-19.

This clone was seen more than once but under ten times. V is TRBV19 and J is TRBJ1-6; 9 nucleotides match TRBD1. J was trimmed by 7 bases and V by 3 bases; bases with no gene match: 4. Germline-derived CDR1 and CDR2 are LNHDA and SQIVND (reference sequence). The CDR3 spans 15 residues. The CDR3 loop is CASSIPTGGNSPLHF. The CDR3 region has the DNA TGTGCCAGTAGTATTCCGACAGGGGGAAATTCACCCCTCCACTTT.

V usage is TRBV19 and J usage is TRBJ2-3; 7 nucleotides align to TRBD2. The germline V gene encodes CDR1 LNHDA and CDR2 SQIVND (reference sequence). This CDR3 has 16 residues. Unmatched junction bases numbered 13, after V lost 5 bases and J lost 5 bases. The CDR3 bases are TGTGCCAGTAGTGGTTGGACTAGTTTTATCGGAGATACGCAGTATTTT. Translation gives CASSGWTSFIGDTQYF. The whole variable domain, filled in from reference TRBV19 and TRBJ2-3, reads DGGITQSPKYLFRKEGQNVTLSCEQNLNHDAMYWYRQDPGQGLRLIYYSQIVNDFQKGDIAEGYSVSREKKESFPLTVTSAQKNPTAFYLCASSGWTSFIGDTQYFGPGTRLTVL.

The rearrangement links TRBV7-9 to TRBJ1-5; 10 bases line up with TRBD1. The CDR3 sequence is 16 residues long. CDR1 is SEHNR, CDR2 FQNEAQ, per germline (reference sequence). Germline trimming cut 5 bases from V and 4 bases from J; bases unmatched to any gene: 8. CDR3 amino acids: CASSPPGTGDNQPQHF. In DNA form, the CDR3 reads TGTGCCAGCAGCCCCCCCGGGACAGGGGATAATCAGCCCCAGCATTTT.

CDR3 coding DNA: TGTGCCAGCCAACGGGATCTGGGGCAGCCCCAGCATTTT. Translated: CASQRDLGQPQHF. The chain couples TRBV19 to TRBJ1-5; no reliable D call. Trimming removed 9 bases from V and 7 bases from J, with 16 bases in between. The CDR3 extends over 13 amino acids. The germline V gene has CDR1 LNHDA and CDR2 SQIVND (reference sequence).

V is TRBV9 and J is TRBJ2-2, with 12 nucleotides matching TRBD2. This CDR3 spans 15 amino acids. After removal of 2 bases from V and 7 bases from J, the junction contained 3 bases not matched to a gene. Germline CDR1 SGDLS, CDR2 YYNGEE. The CDR3: CASSVTSGSNGELFF. The DNA for the CDR3 is TGTGCCAGCAGCGTGACTAGCGGGAGCAACGGGGAGCTGTTTTTT.

The chain is built from TRBV18 and TRBJ1-4; TRBD1 matches at 7 bases. Germline values: CDR1 KGHSH, CDR2 LQKENI. This CDR3 is built from 14 residues. Trimming cost V 5 bases and J 8 bases; bases outside gene matches: 8. The CDR3 protein is CASSRAQTGEKLFF. In DNA form, the CDR3 reads TGTGCCAGCTCAAGAGCCCAGACAGGGGAAAAACTGTTTTTT. The full variable domain, with the rest looked up from reference TRBV18 and TRBJ1-4, is NAGVMQNPRHLVRRRGQEARLRCSPMKGHSHVYWYRQLPEEGLKFMVYLQKENIIDESGMPKERFSAEFPKEGPSILRIQQVVRGDSAAYFCASSRAQTGEKLFFGSGTQLSVL.

The chain carries TRBV5-1 and TRBJ2-3; D is unclear. Per germline, CDR1 SGHRS and CDR2 YFSETQ. With 0 bases removed from V and 5 bases from J, the gap between germline ends came to 10 bases. The CDR3 extends over 14 amino acids. CDR3 sequence reads: CASSLEQAQDTQYF. The CDR3 DNA follows: TGCGCCAGCAGCTTGGAGCAGGCCCAAGATACGCAGTATTTT. The full variable domain, its missing parts supplied by reference TRBV5-1 and TRBJ2-3, is KAGVTQTPRYLIKTRGQQVTLSCSPISGHRSVSWYQQTPGQGLQFLFEYFSETQRNKGNFPGRFSGRQFSNSRSEMNVSTLELGDSALYLCASSLEQAQDTQYFGPGTRLTVL.

CDR3 sequence (DNA): TGTGCCAGCAGCCCCTCAGGGACAGGGGTTGAGAATGAGCAGTTCTTC. Its protein product is CASSPSGTGVENEQFF. The chain employs TRBV9 and TRBJ2-1, with TRBD1 identical over 10 bases. Germline CDR1 is SGDLS and CDR2 is YYNGEE. The CDR3 runs to 16 residues. V lost 4 bases and J lost 7; bases outside the gene matches: 11.

The chain employs TRBV20-1 and TRBJ2-7, with 10 bases aligning to TRBD2. CDR1 DFQATT and CDR2 SNEGSKA come from the germline V gene (reference sequence). The CDR3 has 15 residues. Trimming cost V 6 bases and J 5 bases; bases outside gene matches: 13. The CDR3 reads CSASTGSGRVDEQYF. In DNA, the CDR3 is TGCAGTGCCAGTACCGGGAGCGGGAGGGTTGACGAGCAGTACTTC.

The chain joins TRBV10-3 to TRBJ1-2; D is unresolved. Per the germline V gene, CDR1 is ENHRY and CDR2 is SYGVKD. The CDR3 has 14 amino acids. Trimming pared 4 bases from V and 8 bases from J, leaving 17 bases between. The CDR3 protein is CAISGYTTSGGYTF. CDR3 nucleotides: TGTGCCATCAGTGGGTATACTACTTCGGGAGGCTACACCTTC.

The CDR3 loop reads CASTPQGASGNTIYF. The CDR3 DNA follows: TGTGCCAGCACCCCACAGGGGGCGTCTGGAAACACCATATATTTT. The rearrangement uses TRBV28 and TRBJ1-3; 9 bases are shared with TRBD1. Germline loops: CDR1 MDHEN, CDR2 SYDVKM. This CDR3 comprises 15 residues. V trimming: 7 bases; J trimming: 1 base; junction bases outside the gene matches: 5.

This chain links TRBV6-1 with TRBJ1-1; perhaps TRBD1 as D (6 bases). Germline loops: CDR1 MNHNS, CDR2 SASEGT. This CDR3 is built from 16 residues. V was trimmed by 0 bases and J by 0 bases, leaving 11 bases between them. CDR3 sequence: CASSEAAGQLNTEAFF. The CDR3 DNA reads TGTGCCAGCAGTGAAGCCGCAGGACAGCTGAACACTGAAGCTTTCTTT.

The rearrangement links TRBV27 to TRBJ2-2, with TRBD2 identical over 8 bases. The CDR3 extends over 14 amino acids. Germline CDR1 is MNHEY and CDR2 is SMNVEV (reference sequence). J gave up 4 bases and V 3 bases, and 1 base lay outside the gene matches. This CDR3 is CASSFGRVTGELFF. The CDR3 bases are TGTGCCAGCAGTTTCGGGAGGGTCACCGGGGAGCTGTTTTTT.

V gene TRBV19 combines with J gene TRBJ2-1; D remains ambiguous. Looked up from germline, CDR1 is LNHDA and CDR2 is SQIVND (reference sequence). The CDR3 has 15 amino acids. The V gene lost 0 bases and the J gene lost 7 bases, with 13 bases spanning the gap. The CDR3 region is CASSIDGWSRNEQFF. In DNA form, the CDR3 reads TGTGCCAGTAGTATAGATGGCTGGTCTAGGAATGAGCAGTTCTTC.

This chain uses TRBV18 with TRBJ2-7; possible D gene TRBD1, 5 bases. The CDR3 spans 14 residues. The germline V gene encodes CDR1 KGHSH and CDR2 LQKENI. V was shortened by 3 bases and J by 0 bases, with 9 bases between the two germline ends. DNA for the CDR3: TGTGCCAGCTCACCCCAGGGTATCTCCTACGAGCAGTACTTC. Translating it yields CASSPQGISYEQYF.

The rearrangement links TRBV6-2 or TRBV6-3 to TRBJ1-2, with D possibly being TRBD1 (5 bases). Trimming removed 5 bases at V and 3 bases at J, with 16 bases between. CDR3 length equals 15 residues. CDR1 and CDR2 from the germline V gene are MNHEY and SVGEGT. CDR3 residues: CASSPPGRVYYGYTF. The CDR3 nucleotides are TGTGCCAGCAGTCCCCCGGGCAGGGTATACTATGGCTACACCTTC.

This clone was observed a few times. The chain links TRBV11-3 to TRBJ2-2; D is possibly TRBD2 (6 bases). The V gene's germline CDR1 is SGHNT and CDR2 YENEEA. Trimming pared 6 bases from V and 4 bases from J, leaving 15 bases between. This CDR3 comprises 15 residues. The CDR3 reads CASSHVRAGTGELFF. CDR3 in DNA: TGTGCCAGCAGTCATGTTCGAGCGGGCACCGGGGAGCTGTTTTTT.

The rearrangement joins TRBV19 to TRBJ2-1; TRBD1 might be the D (6 bases). The germline V gene has CDR1 LNHDA and CDR2 SQIVND (reference sequence). There are 13 residues in the CDR3. Trimming pared 2 bases from V and 9 bases from J, leaving 11 bases between. CDR3 protein: CASSIQGSREQFF. The CDR3 nucleotides are TGTGCCAGTAGTATACAGGGGTCGCGTGAGCAGTTCTTC.

J is TRBJ1-1 and V is TRBV12-5; unclear D gene. V was clipped by 0 bases and J by 6 bases, with 8 bases between them. Germline-derived CDR1 and CDR2 are LGHNT and FRNRAP. The CDR3 totals 13 residues. The chain's CDR3 is CASGLVSGAEAFF. In DNA form, the CDR3 reads TGTGCTAGTGGTTTGGTATCCGGTGCTGAAGCTTTCTTT. The complete variable domain, with remaining parts taken from reference TRBV12-5 and TRBJ1-1, reads DARVTQTPRHKVTEMGQEVTMRCQPILGHNTVFWYRQTMMQGLELLAYFRNRAPLDDSGMPKDRFSAEMPDATLATLKIQPSEPRDSAVYFCASGLVSGAEAFFGQGTRLTVV.

The chain carries TRBV20-1 and TRBJ2-1; D is possibly TRBD1 (6 bases). The CDR3 is made up of 9 amino acids. V was pared by 8 bases and J by 13 bases, with 12 bases between. The germline V gene encodes CDR1 DFQATT and CDR2 SNEGSKA (reference sequence). CDR3 in DNA: TGCAGTCCCCTGGACAGTCAGTTCTTC. It yields the protein CSPLDSQFF.

The V and J genes are TRBV9 and TRBJ2-5, with D uncertain. Trimming took off 0 bases at V and 6 bases at J, with 9 bases between the two ends. The CDR3 length is 13 residues. From germline, CDR1 is SGDLS and CDR2 YYNGEE. The CDR3 DNA follows: TGTGCCAGCAGCGTAGGGGCAGTTCAGACCCAGTACTTC. Translation gives CASSVGAVQTQYF. The full variable domain, completed using reference TRBV9 and TRBJ2-5, is DSGVTQTPKHLITATGQRVTLRCSPRSGDLSVYWYQQSLDQGLQFLIQYYNGEERAKGNILERFSAQQFPDLHSELNLSSLELGDSALYFCASSVGAVQTQYFGPGTRLLVL.

This chain joins TRBV10-3 and TRBJ2-1; 11 positions agree with TRBD2. Looked up from germline, CDR1 is ENHRY and CDR2 is SYGVKD. The CDR3 length is 14 residues. V lost 11 bases, J lost 4 bases, and 7 bases stayed unmatched. The CDR3 here is CAVTGTSGYNEQFF. The CDR3 bases are TGTGCCGTAACAGGGACTAGCGGATACAATGAGCAGTTCTTC.